The clone carrying this TCR beta chain has more than one count but fewer than ten. These data are taken from a study of T-cell reconstitution after alpha-beta-depleted transplantation in children. The trim removed 2 bases at V and 5 bases at J, leaving 5 bases unmatched. Germline CDR1 reads LNHNV; CDR2 reads YYDKDF (reference sequence). The CDR3 runs to 14 residues. The authors prepared the TCRbeta library with unique molecular identifiers. TCRdb passed the PCR reads through MiXCR, listing each CDR3 protein once. The sample lists around 370,000 distinct CDR3 sequences, 10% occurring once. Sequencing used PBMCs from the stem cell graft donor, obtained from the stem cell graft. This rearrangement joins TRBV15 to TRBJ1-1, with 7 nucleotides matching TRBD1. The origin of this receptor is a human donor who donated a stem cell graft to a child with acute lymphoblastic leukemia. In DNA, the CDR3 is TGTGCCACCAGCAGACCAGCACAGGGGACTGAAGCTTTCTTT. It yields the protein CATSRPAQGTEAFF.